The 19 T cell receptor beta chains below all came from one sample that was sequenced in a study of T cells after yellow fever vaccination. A single record per CDR3 protein comes from TCRdb applying MiXCR to the 5' RACE reads. The data show just over 300,000 distinct CDR3 sequences, with 3% to 4.5% seen just once and roughly a quarter held by the top ten. Sample: PBMCs, taken on the day of the yellow fever booster vaccination. The receptors originated from a man between 18 and 29 years old who received the YFV17D yellow fever vaccine.

This sequence joins TRBV7-2 and TRBJ1-1, with D uncertain. This CDR3 has 14 residues. V lost 5 bases to trimming and J lost 8 bases, with 18 bases between them. The germline gives CDR1 SGHTA, CDR2 FQGNSA. CDR3 in DNA: TGTGCCAGCAGCCGATGGGTTTCCAACGGGGAAGCTTTCTTT. This sequence encodes CASSRWVSNGEAFF.

This clonotype was recorded at least ten times. This rearrangement joins TRBV6-2 or TRBV6-3 to TRBJ2-3; TRBD2 matches 9 bases. In germline, CDR1 is MNHEY, CDR2 SVGEGT. The CDR3 totals 17 residues. The junction had 9 bases not matched to a gene; V was cut back by 0 bases and J by 5 bases. The CDR3 protein is CASSYSTAGGPKDTQYF. For the CDR3, the DNA is TGTGCCAGCAGTTACTCGACGGCGGGGGGGCCTAAAGATACGCAGTATTTT.

V and J are TRBV20-1 and TRBJ2-7; the match to TRBD1 covers 12 bases. J gave up 6 bases and V 6 bases, and 6 bases lay outside the gene matches. Germline CDR1 and CDR2: DFQATT and SNEGSKA (reference sequence). The length of the CDR3 is 13 residues. The CDR3: CSATGTGGSEQYF. CDR3 DNA: TGCAGTGCGACCGGGACAGGGGGCTCCGAGCAGTACTTC.

The table lists this clonotype with many counts. The rearrangement joins TRBV12-3 or TRBV12-4 to TRBJ1-2; a weak D match, TRBD1 (5 bases). This CDR3 is 16 amino acids long. Trimming stripped 7 bases from V and 3 bases from J, with 21 bases between. The CDR3 spells CASTDDTGPFHYGYTF. As DNA, the CDR3 is TGTGCCAGCACCGACGATACAGGACCATTTCACTATGGCTACACCTTC.

This clonotype was observed at least ten times. The chain uses TRBV27 and TRBJ2-7; no definite D call. The CDR3 is 12 amino acids. The germline V gene has CDR1 MNHEY and CDR2 SMNVEV (reference sequence). V lost 7 bases to trimming and J lost 4 bases, with 11 bases between them. The CDR3 here is CASTSSLYEQYV. The CDR3 DNA sequence: TGTGCCAGCACCTCCTCTCTTTACGAGCAGTACGTC.

This clonotype has more than one count but fewer than ten. The chain combines TRBV18 with TRBJ1-5; D remains unclear. V shed 3 bases and J shed 4 bases, with 4 bases lying between them. The CDR3 loop spans 12 amino acids. Germline V gene sequence: CDR1 KGHSH, CDR2 LQKENI. The CDR3 loop reads CASSPANQPQHF. CDR3 in DNA: TGTGCCAGCTCACCGGCGAATCAGCCCCAGCATTTT.

This clonotype showed up many times. V usage is TRBV20-1 and J usage is TRBJ2-1; the match to TRBD2 covers 9 bases. V lost 0 bases and J lost 9; bases outside the gene matches: 9. CDR1 and CDR2 (germline): DFQATT, SNEGSKA (reference sequence). This CDR3 is built from 15 residues. CDR3 in DNA: TGCAGTGCTAGAGATCGGCGGGGGGGAAGAGGTGAGCAGTTCTTC. Its protein is CSARDRRGGRGEQFF.

The gene calls are TRBV7-3 and TRBJ1-1; TRBD1 might be the D (5 bases). CDR3 length equals 14 residues. Germline loops: CDR1 SGHTA, CDR2 FQGTGA. With 5 bases removed from V and 2 bases from J, the gap between germline ends came to 12 bases. Here the CDR3 reads CASSPNTGNTEAFF. The DNA of the CDR3 is TGTGCCAGCAGCCCTAATACAGGTAACACTGAAGCTTTCTTT.

The table lists this clonotype with many counts. The rearrangement links TRBV20-1 to TRBJ2-5, with 9 bases that match TRBD1. Germline-derived CDR1 and CDR2 are DFQATT and SNEGSKA (reference sequence). V shed 5 bases, J shed 7 bases, and the junction held 11 bases outside the gene matches. CDR3 size: 14 residues. The CDR3 loop is CSAGTGQGHGTQYF. As DNA, the CDR3 is TGCAGTGCTGGAACGGGACAGGGTCATGGGACCCAGTACTTC.

Sample share makes this clonotype medium-sized (0.01 to 0.1%). This rearrangement joins TRBV5-1 to TRBJ2-3; 9 positions match TRBD1. The CDR3 runs to 15 residues. Trimming took 1 base from V and 3 from J; bases not matched to a gene: 3. Germline CDR1 reads SGHRS; CDR2 reads YFSETQ. The CDR3 here is CASSLMDRGTDTQYF. In DNA form, the CDR3 reads TGCGCCAGCAGCTTGATGGACAGGGGAACAGATACGCAGTATTTT.

This clonotype was seen more than once but under ten times. V usage is TRBV10-3 and J usage is TRBJ2-7; the match to TRBD1 covers 7 bases. The CDR3 has 16 amino acids. V shed 3 bases, J shed 2 bases, and the junction held 10 bases outside the gene matches. In germline, CDR1 is ENHRY, CDR2 SYGVKD. The CDR3: CAISEPLTGDPYEQYF. The CDR3 DNA is TGTGCCATCAGTGAACCACTTACAGGGGACCCCTACGAGCAGTACTTC.

This clonotype was detected many times. This sequence joins TRBV4-3 and TRBJ2-1; 12 positions agree with TRBD2. Per germline, CDR1 LGHNA and CDR2 YSLEER. J was trimmed by 3 bases and V by 5 bases; bases with no gene match: 5. The CDR3 covers 16 residues. The CDR3 DNA reads TGCGCCAGCAGCTCCCGACTAGCGGGGGTCTACAATGAGCAGTTCTTC. Translated: CASSSRLAGVYNEQFF.

This clonotype came up many times. The chain uses TRBV12-3 or TRBV12-4 and TRBJ2-7; possibly TRBD2 for D (6 bases). This CDR3 spans 14 amino acids. V dropped 6 bases and J dropped 1 base, with 13 bases sitting between them. CDR3 nucleotide sequence: TGTGCCAGCAGCCCTCGCGGGGCTTCCTACGAGCAGTACTTC. Translating it yields CASSPRGASYEQYF.

The chain joins TRBV6-5 to TRBJ1-1; D is unresolved. V was trimmed by 6 bases and J by 4 bases, leaving 9 bases between them. CDR1 and CDR2 (germline): MNHEY, SVGAGI. The CDR3 spans 12 residues. The DNA of the CDR3 is TGTGCCAGCAGCGCAGAGAGCACTGAAGCTTTCTTT. It codes for CASSAESTEAFF.

This clonotype was seen ten or more times. V is TRBV12-3 or TRBV12-4 and J is TRBJ2-1, with D hard to call. CDR3 length: 15 residues. V shed 7 bases and J shed 5 bases, with 18 bases lying between them. CDR3: CASTFSVGVHNEQFF. The CDR3 DNA sequence: TGTGCCAGCACCTTCTCCGTGGGTGTCCACAATGAGCAGTTCTTC.

This clonotype was picked up many times. The chain links TRBV28 to TRBJ2-3; the D gene is possibly TRBD1 (5 bases). V dropped 5 bases and J dropped 6 bases, with 9 bases sitting between them. Per germline, CDR1 MDHEN and CDR2 SYDVKM. The CDR3 has 12 amino acids. The CDR3 protein is CASSLRQDTQYF. The DNA for the CDR3 is TGTGCCAGCAGTCTTCGACAGGATACGCAGTATTTT.

This clonotype was counted at least ten times. V gene TRBV5-1 combines with J gene TRBJ2-2; D tentatively fits TRBD1 or TRBD2 (5 bases each). The CDR3 runs 17 residues. V was cut by 0 bases and J by 6 bases, with 18 bases left in between. In germline, CDR1 is SGHRS, CDR2 YFSETQ. DNA of the CDR3: TGCGCCAGCAGCTTGGAAGGTCCGGGGCGACCTTCCGGGGAGCTGTTTTTT. Its translation: CASSLEGPGRPSGELFF.

This clonotype occurred many times. The chain carries TRBV20-1 and TRBJ2-3, with D maybe TRBD1 (7 bases). The V gene's germline CDR1 is DFQATT and CDR2 SNEGSKA (reference sequence). V shed 7 bases and J shed 0 bases, with 17 bases lying between them. The CDR3 covers 15 residues. Here the CDR3 DNA reads TGCAGTGTACCTGGGGCAGGGGGGAGCACAGATACGCAGTATTTT. Protein sequence: CSVPGAGGSTDTQYF.

In its sample, this clonotype was seen many times. This chain links TRBV7-2 with TRBJ1-5, with TRBD1 as a possible D gene (6 bases). CDR3 length: 16 amino acids. CDR1 is SGHTA, CDR2 FQGNSA, per germline. Deletions cut 1 base from V and 7 bases from J, with 17 bases between. The chain's CDR3 is CASSLGGGRVEQPQHF. CDR3 bases: TGTGCCAGCAGCTTAGGGGGGGGCAGGGTAGAGCAGCCCCAGCATTTT.